The clone carrying this T cell receptor beta chain was found a few times. As yet, its antigen is unknown. The source of the sample is a study of T cell repertoires in cytomegalovirus infection. Study summary: Well-studied HLA-B-restricted CMV epitopes were used in the study alongside recently identified HLA-C-restricted ones. Matching HLA type and CMV infection were both indicated by public TCR beta signatures.

From the reads, TCRdb called clonotypes with MiXCR, one entry per CDR3 protein. The sample includes roughly 860,000 distinct CDR3 sequences, about 31% of them seen just once. Study results and limitations: The cumulative frequency of public TCR beta families distinguished individuals who carried CMV together with the relevant HLA.

The CDR3 contains 14 residues. The V gene's germline CDR1 is MNHNS and CDR2 SASEGT. V lost 0 bases and J lost 6, with 11 bases in between. The receptor was isolated from a human donor in good health (CMV status not recorded). Some clones in this sample may be carry-over from other donors' samples. The sequencing used cultured CD8+ T cells from PBMCs, collected from culture after CMV antigen stimulation. The rearrangement uses TRBV6-1 and TRBJ1-1; the D is unclear. The CDR3 sequence is CASSEARGYAEAFF. The CDR3 coding sequence is TGTGCCAGCAGTGAAGCAAGAGGATACGCTGAAGCTTTCTTT.